This entry is about one T cell receptor (beta chain). Antigen specificity is unknown. These data are taken from a study of shared clonotypes between healthy human individuals. Germline V gene data show CDR1 as LNHDA and CDR2 as SQIVND (reference sequence). The V and J ends lost 10 bases and 2 bases, in that order; junction bases with no gene match: 10. The CDR3 has 14 residues. Study-wide findings and caveats: The donor pool, a small one, limited the genetic and exposure-history diversity represented. Around 5% was the fraction of naive CD4 clonotypes found shared across a few donors. What naive subsets generally showed was a larger estimated richness than memory subsets showed.

TCRdb's table, derived via immunoSEQ multiplex PCR, lists solely in-frame clones and lacks some. The sample contains roughly 2.5 million clones, around 90% of which appear only once. The clonotype was recovered from a man in his late teens or twenties in good health. Sequencing was done on a sample of naive CD4+ T cells sorted from blood. Regarding subset: CD45RA+ positively selected. This sequence joins TRBV19 and TRBJ1-1, with 7 positions matching TRBD1. CDR3 loop: CATSTVGGNTEAFF. CDR3 sequence (DNA): TGTGCCACCTCCACGGTAGGGGGCAACACTGAAGCTTTCTTT.